Below are 5 T cell receptor beta chains sequenced from a single sample in a study of T-cell reconstitution after alpha-beta-depleted transplantation in children. Using unique molecular identifiers, the investigators prepared the TCRbeta library. TCRdb used MiXCR to reprocess the PCR reads, holding one entry per CDR3 protein. The repertoire holds around 960,000 distinct CDR3 sequences, with about 29% as singletons. The sample consisted of PBMCs, mostly from graft donor cells, taken 360 days after TCRalphabeta/CD19-depleted stem cell transplant. These receptors originate from a boy less than two years old who had a stem cell transplant for SCID, so the T cells may come from the graft donor.

This clonotype came up a few times. The chain employs TRBV5-1 and TRBJ2-7; a possible D gene is TRBD1 (5 bases). The CDR3 extends over 11 amino acids. Germline V gives CDR1 SGHRS, CDR2 YFSETQ. V was clipped by 4 bases and J by 13 bases, with 15 bases between them. Here the CDR3 DNA reads TGCGCCAGCAGCCCGGGTACAGGCTGCTACTTC. Translated: CASSPGTGCYF.

As regards this clonotype: The junction does not match germline at one end; this may be a read error. This chain links TRBV15 with TRBJ2-7; 7 bases are shared with TRBD2. The CDR3 consists of 13 residues. Germline-derived CDR1 and CDR2 are LNHNV and YYDKDF (reference sequence). CDR3 loop: CATSRGTRGEQYF. CDR3 bases: TGTGCCACCAGCAGAGGGACCCGGGGGGAGCAGTATTTC.

The genes are TRBV5-1 and TRBJ2-1; the D call may be TRBD1 or TRBD2 (6 bases each). The CDR3 runs to 16 residues. V dropped 3 bases and J dropped 14 bases, with 27 bases sitting between them. Germline CDR1 is SGHRS and CDR2 is YFSETQ. The CDR3: CASSSTRDTLHSGEFF. CDR3 nucleotide sequence: TGCGCCAGCAGCTCTACCCGGGACACACTTCATTCGGGGGAGTTCTTC.

The sample holds one count of this clonotype. J is TRBJ2-1 and V is TRBV12-3 or TRBV12-4; the D gene is possibly TRBD2 (5 bases). Trimming stripped 3 bases from V and 4 bases from J, with 16 bases between. The CDR3 covers 16 residues. The CDR3 coding sequence is TGTGCCAGCAGTTTCCGCCTAGCTACCAGGTACAATGAGCAGTTCTTC. This codes for CASSFRLATRYNEQFF.

This chain links TRBV5-1 with TRBJ2-3, with TRBD1 matching over 10 bases. This CDR3 is 15 amino acids long. Germline CDR1 and CDR2: SGHRS and YFSETQ. V dropped 4 bases and J dropped 2; count of bases not matched to a gene: 4. In DNA form, the CDR3 reads TGCGCCAGCAGCGAGGACAGGGGGGCCACAGATACGCAGTATTTT. This sequence encodes CASSEDRGATDTQYF.